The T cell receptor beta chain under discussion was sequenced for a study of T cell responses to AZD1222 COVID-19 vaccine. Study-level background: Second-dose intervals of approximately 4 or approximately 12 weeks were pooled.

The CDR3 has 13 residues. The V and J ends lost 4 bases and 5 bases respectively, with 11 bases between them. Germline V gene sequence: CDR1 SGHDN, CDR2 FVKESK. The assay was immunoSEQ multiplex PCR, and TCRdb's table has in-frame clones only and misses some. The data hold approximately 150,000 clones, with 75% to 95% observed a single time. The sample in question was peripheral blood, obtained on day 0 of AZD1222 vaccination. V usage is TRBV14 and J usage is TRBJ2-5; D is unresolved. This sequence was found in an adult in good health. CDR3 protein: CASSRLLGETQYF. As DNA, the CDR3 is TGTGCCAGCAGCCGACTTTTGGGGGAGACCCAGTACTTC. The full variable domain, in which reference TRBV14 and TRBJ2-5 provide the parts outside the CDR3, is EAGVTQFPSHSVIEKGQTVTLRCDPISGHDNLYWYRRVMGKEIKFLLHFVKESKQDESGMPNNRFLAERTGGTYSTLKVQPAELEDSGVYFCASSRLLGETQYFGPGTRLLVL.